This T cell receptor beta chain was obtained from a study of metastatic and nonmetastatic thyroid tumors. Study overall: Comparison of repertoires was carried out across blood and tumor or nodule tissue from malignant and benign thyroid patients.

Points from the study as a whole: Reported TCR beta diversity, measured in blood and tumor, was significantly higher for malignant thyroid tumors than for benign nodules.

Thyroid surgery was performed in patients who had received no treatment beforehand. Trimming removed 5 bases from V and 0 bases from J, with 9 bases in between. There are 14 residues in the CDR3. CDR1 is MNHEY and CDR2 is SMNVEV in the germline V gene (reference sequence). This clone was counted many times. Antigen: not known. Methods used by the authors: CDR3 differences across clinicopathological groups were used to build a distant-metastasis classifier for papillary thyroid cancer. TCRdb re-called clones via MiXCR from the PCR reads. It is TCRdb's table, rather than the study itself, that gives the V and J calls and clone size. The data contain some 33,000 clones, less than 14% of them singletons.

Sequencing used blood. This sequence was found in a female donor with papillary thyroid cancer or a benign thyroid nodule (not recorded which). Some clones in this sample may be carry-over from other donors' samples. The V gene is TRBV27, the J gene TRBJ2-3; D ambiguous. The CDR3 DNA reads as TGTGCCAGCAGTGCTTCTCTAAGCACAGATACGCAGTATTTT. Residues: CASSASLSTDTQYF.